Sequencing of this T cell receptor (beta chain) was carried out in a study of T cells in Graves' hyperthyroidism and ophthalmopathy. Notes on the study in general: Also found in blood were most expanded thyroid clonotypes above 0.001. Ophthalmopathy was predicted by the model a median of roughly 6.7 months ahead of onset.

The V and J ends lost 0 bases and 2 bases respectively, with 11 bases between them. CDR1 is MGHRA and CDR2 is YSYEKL in the germline V gene. This CDR3 contains 15 residues. The authors deemed Graves' hyperthyroidism stable absent ophthalmopathy progression within 18 months. Researchers barred patients who had uncontrolled infection, other autoimmune disease, pregnancy or lactation. Concerning this clonotype: The antigen remains unidentified.

It was RNA transcripts that yielded the amplified TCR beta CDR3 regions. Carried out on the TCR CDR3, a first-round RT-PCR used the HTBI primer set. TCRdb re-derived calls from the multiplex PCR reads in MiXCR, one entry per CDR3 protein. The sample shows over 150,000 distinct CDR3 sequences, approximately 15% of them seen only once. The source material was blood. This TCR came from a woman between 50 and 59 years old with Graves' hyperthyroidism. The chain has TRBV4-1 and TRBJ2-7, with D unclear. In DNA, the CDR3 is TGCGCCAGCAGCCAAGAGTTCGTGGGGACCTACGAGCAGTACTTC. It encodes CASSQEFVGTYEQYF.